The entry below describes one TCR beta chain. Its antigen is currently unknown. The record originates from a study of cytomegalovirus exposure and HLA in healthy donors. Study outcomes and limitations: Rare TCR sequences predominated, though certain public TCRs were found in many donors.

Per germline, CDR1 MNHNY and CDR2 SVGAGI (reference sequence). The CDR3 totals 15 residues. Trimming removed 6 bases at V and 4 bases at J, with 18 bases between. This PCR relied on a set of 60 Vbeta primers and 13 Jbeta primers. The data were produced by immunoSEQ multiplex PCR, yet TCRdb's version contains in-frame clones alone and is incomplete. The table records under 150,000 clones, around 79% of them present only once. The chain employs TRBV6-6 and TRBJ2-5, with D tentatively TRBD1 (5 bases). Material: PBMCs. The receptor was isolated from a woman aged 25 to 39 in good health and CMV-seronegative. DNA of the CDR3: TGTGCCAGCAGGACCCTAGGGGCAATGGGAGAGACCCAGTACTTC. Amino acid sequence: CASRTLGAMGETQYF.